Following are 14 T cell receptor beta chains from one sample sequenced in a study of metastatic and nonmetastatic thyroid tumors. Patients had received no treatment of any kind before thyroid surgery. TCRdb reanalyzed the PCR reads with MiXCR. This sample has 7,000 to 8,500 clones, with less than 30% found just once. Source material: tumor tissue. The receptors originated from a female donor with papillary thyroid cancer or a benign thyroid nodule (not recorded which). Some clones in this sample may be carry-over from other donors' samples.

The genes are TRBV4-1 and TRBJ2-3; TRBD2 matches 11 bases. The length of the CDR3 is 17 residues. CDR1 is MGHRA and CDR2 is YSYEKL in the germline V gene. V dropped 1 base and J dropped 4; count of bases not matched to a gene: 7. Written as DNA, the CDR3 is TGCGCCAGCAGCCAAGTACCGACTAGCGGGATACCAGATACGCAGTATTTT. Its translation: CASSQVPTSGIPDTQYF.

The chain is built from TRBV5-4 and TRBJ1-3; 8 bases map to TRBD1. This CDR3 spans 18 amino acids. J was trimmed by 0 bases and V by 2 bases; bases with no gene match: 10. CDR1 is SGHNT and CDR2 is YYREEE in the germline V gene (reference sequence). The CDR3: CASSFGTGDYDSGNTIYF. Written as DNA, the CDR3 is TGTGCCAGCAGCTTCGGGACAGGCGACTACGACTCTGGAAACACCATATATTTT.

The V call is TRBV11-3, the J call TRBJ2-1; no clear D. The germline gives CDR1 SGHNT, CDR2 YENEEA. The CDR3 runs to 13 residues. V was trimmed by 4 bases and J by 7 bases, leaving 11 bases between them. CDR3 DNA: TGTGCCAGCAGCTACGAGAGCGCGAATGAGCAGTTCTTC. Residues: CASSYESANEQFF.

This rearrangement joins TRBV30 to TRBJ1-1; D call uncertain. This CDR3 contains 11 residues. Germline loops: CDR1 GTSNPN, CDR2 SVGIG (reference sequence). Between the trimmed V and J ends, which lost 2 bases and 2 bases, there was a span of 3 bases. The CDR3: CAWSHNTEAFF. In nucleotides, the CDR3 is TGTGCCTGGAGTCATAACACTGAAGCTTTCTTT.

This clone was found many times. CDR3 nucleotide sequence: TGTGCCAGTTCCCGAGGGACGGGGGTCTCTGGGGCCAACGTCCTGACTTTC. This codes for CASSRGTGVSGANVLTF. This chain connects TRBV27 to TRBJ2-6, with a weak D call TRBD2 (6 bases). CDR1 and CDR2 from the germline V gene are MNHEY and SMNVEV (reference sequence). Between the trimmed V and J ends, which lost 9 bases and 0 bases, there was a span of 18 bases. This CDR3 contains 17 residues.

This clone is labeled medium-sized. The rearrangement links TRBV7-2 to TRBJ2-3; D call uncertain. This CDR3 has 12 residues. The germline V gene encodes CDR1 SGHTA and CDR2 FQGNSA. V shed 2 bases and J shed 4 bases, with 4 bases lying between them. This CDR3 reads CASSLSADTQYF. In nucleotides, the CDR3 is TGTGCCAGCAGCTTATCGGCAGATACGCAGTATTTT.

This chain links TRBV3-1 with TRBJ2-7; 7 bases are a match to TRBD1. This CDR3 has 11 residues. J gave up 3 bases and V 8 bases, and 1 base lay outside the gene matches. Germline CDR1 is LGHDT and CDR2 is YNNKEL (reference sequence). The CDR3 DNA is TGTGCCAGCGGGACAGACTACGAGCAGTACTTC. This gives the protein CASGTDYEQYF.

In its sample, this clone ranks as medium-sized. The chain is built from TRBV9 and TRBJ2-2, with 7 bases fitting TRBD1. J lost 4 bases, V lost 4 bases, and 4 bases had no gene match. The CDR3 has 14 amino acids. Germline CDR1 and CDR2: SGDLS and YYNGEE. This chain's CDR3 is CASSRDRTTGELFF. The CDR3 DNA follows: TGTGCCAGCAGCCGGGACAGAACCACCGGGGAGCTGTTTTTT.

The chain recombines TRBV11-2 with TRBJ2-5; D assignment may be TRBD1 or TRBD2 (5 bases each). The germline V and J ends were trimmed by 3 bases and 0 bases, with 11 bases remaining between them. This CDR3 is 15 amino acids long. Germline assignment: CDR1 SGHAT and CDR2 FQNNGV. The CDR3 sequence: CASSLGPLYQETQYF. CDR3 nucleotide sequence: TGTGCCAGCAGCTTGGGACCACTATACCAAGAGACCCAGTACTTC.

This clone was seen a single time. This chain links TRBV11-3 with TRBJ1-1; D gene ambiguous. CDR1 and CDR2 from the germline V gene are SGHNT and YENEEA. The V gene lost 3 bases and the J gene lost 7 bases, with 9 bases spanning the gap. CDR3 length: 12 residues. The CDR3, as DNA: TGTGCCAGCAGCTTCACAGCTTATGAAGCTTTCTTT. Protein product: CASSFTAYEAFF.

The chain carries TRBV6-2 or TRBV6-3 and TRBJ2-6, with TRBD2 matching over 11 bases. The CDR3 extends over 16 amino acids. Germline V gives CDR1 MNHEY, CDR2 SVGEGT. Trimming took 10 bases from V and 0 from J; bases not matched to a gene: 5. The CDR3 loop reads CAIGTSGGSGANVLTF. The CDR3 DNA is TGTGCCATCGGGACTAGCGGTGGCTCTGGGGCCAACGTCCTGACTTTC.

The gene calls are TRBV20-1 and TRBJ2-1; 15 bases are a match to TRBD2. The CDR3 covers 14 residues. Germline values: CDR1 DFQATT, CDR2 SNEGSKA (reference sequence). V was clipped by 3 bases and J by 9 bases; unmatched bases: 3. The CDR3 loop is CSASGTSGRSEQFF. The CDR3 DNA reads TGCAGTGCTAGTGGGACTAGCGGGAGGTCTGAGCAGTTCTTC.

This chain links TRBV5-1 with TRBJ1-3, with D unclear. Germline values: CDR1 SGHRS, CDR2 YFSETQ. Between the trimmed V and J ends, which lost 0 bases and 4 bases, there was a span of 2 bases. This CDR3 contains 12 residues. The CDR3 DNA reads TGCGCCAGCAGCTTGGAAGGAAACACCATATATTTT. Encoded protein: CASSLEGNTIYF. Drawing the rest from reference TRBV5-1 and TRBJ1-3, the complete variable domain is KAGVTQTPRYLIKTRGQQVTLSCSPISGHRSVSWYQQTPGQGLQFLFEYFSETQRNKGNFPGRFSGRQFSNSRSEMNVSTLELGDSALYLCASSLEGNTIYFGEGSWLTVV.

J is TRBJ1-2 and V is TRBV11-3; no reliable D call. The CDR3 is 13 amino acids. Trimming cost V 5 bases and J 8 bases, with 15 bases left between them. Germline V gives CDR1 SGHNT, CDR2 YENEEA. The CDR3 coding sequence is TGTGCCAGCAGCCGTCGGATGGCGCAGGGCTACACCTTC. Translating it yields CASSRRMAQGYTF. Drawing the rest from reference TRBV11-3 and TRBJ1-2, the complete variable domain is EAGVVQSPRYKIIEKKQPVAFWCNPISGHNTLYWYLQNLGQGPELLIRYENEEAVDDSQLPKDRFSAERLKGVDSTLKIQPAELGDSAVYLCASSRRMAQGYTFGSGTRLTVV.